The next 5 T cell receptor beta chains were all read from a single sample in a study of STAT3 mutations in large granular lymphocyte leukemia. TCRdb keeps only in-frame clones here, not all; method: immunoSEQ multiplex PCR. The repertoire has roughly 25,000 clones, approximately 94% of them found once; the top ten carry about 6.8%. Which antigens these TCRs recognize remains unknown. Study-wide results and caveats: Every T-LGLL patient had at least one immunodominant TCRbeta clonotype.

The material sequenced was peripheral blood mononuclear cells. The receptors shown here come from a middle-aged man with T-cell large granular lymphocyte leukemia. Some clones in this sample may be carry-over from other donors' samples.

The chain has TRBV6-6 and TRBJ2-3; the D is unclear. The CDR3 is 13 amino acids. The V and J ends lost 3 bases and 0 bases respectively, with 4 bases between them. Germline CDR1 reads MNHNY; CDR2 reads SVGAGI (reference sequence). CDR3 protein: CASSYGSTDTQYF. The CDR3 DNA sequence: TGTGCCAGCAGTTATGGGAGCACAGATACGCAGTATTTT.

This clone has just one count. CDR3 nucleotide sequence: TGTGCCAGCAGCCAAGGACAGGGGTATGGCTACACCTTC. It codes for CASSQGQGYGYTF. V is TRBV14 and J is TRBJ1-2, with 8 bases aligning to TRBD1. V gave up 1 base and J gave up 5 bases; unmatched junction bases: 0. CDR3 size: 13 residues. The germline gives CDR1 SGHDN, CDR2 FVKESK.

The J gene is TRBJ1-5, the V gene TRBV7-9, with D hard to call. V was pared by 5 bases and J by 0 bases, with 8 bases between. The CDR3 totals 14 residues. Germline V CDR1 and CDR2: SEHNR, FQNEAQ (reference sequence). As DNA, the CDR3 is TGTGCCAGCAGCCAAAGTAATAGCAATCAGCCCCAGCATTTT. Amino acid sequence: CASSQSNSNQPQHF.

This chain joins TRBV9 and TRBJ2-6; TRBD1 might be the D (5 bases). The CDR3 has 16 amino acids. Germline CDR1 is SGDLS and CDR2 is YYNGEE. Trimming left V 5 bases short and J 0 bases short, with 12 bases between. The DNA for the CDR3 is TGTGCCAGCAGTGGGGCAGGGTCCTCTGGGGCCAACGTCCTGACTTTC. Protein sequence: CASSGAGSSGANVLTF.

The gene calls are TRBV11-2 and TRBJ2-7; D ambiguous. There are 13 residues in the CDR3. Germline assignment: CDR1 SGHAT and CDR2 FQNNGV. Trimming pared 0 bases from V and 2 bases from J, leaving 5 bases between. The CDR3 nucleotides read TGTGCCAGCAGCTTAGAACTCCCCTACGAGCAGTACTTC. It specifies CASSLELPYEQYF.